This TCR beta chain came from a study of control samples from healthy donors and cancer patients. V was shortened by 1 base and J by 2 bases, with 12 bases between the two germline ends. This CDR3 spans 15 amino acids. CDR1 and CDR2 from the germline V gene are SGHNT and YYREEE (reference sequence). Using immunoSEQ multiplex PCR, the repertoire was profiled, and TCRdb retains in-frame clones only, with some absent. The data show 90,000 to 120,000 clones, roughly four fifths seen once. This chain links TRBV5-4 with TRBJ2-5; D might be TRBD2 (6 bases). Sequenced: blood. The TCR comes from a man aged 18 to 30 in good health. CDR3 nucleotides: TGTGCCAGCAGCTTGTTTGCAGGGAGGCAAGAGACCCAGTACTTC. Translation gives CASSLFAGRQETQYF.